This T cell receptor beta chain was recorded in a study of T cells in Graves' hyperthyroidism and ophthalmopathy. Overall study results and limits: Among clonotypes expanded in thyroid above 0.001, most were also found in blood. A 13 V-J model separated ophthalmopathy from stable hyperthyroidism.

Using RNA transcripts as the source, TCR beta CDR3 regions were amplified. HTBI primers were employed in a first-round RT-PCR of the TCR CDR3. TCRdb called the multiplex PCR reads again in MiXCR, with one record for every CDR3 protein. This sample has about 500,000 distinct CDR3 sequences; over 45% occur once, and the top ten carry about 45%. Patients with uncontrolled infections, other autoimmune diseases, pregnancy or lactation were excluded. This clonotype was seen a handful of times. Its antigen is still unknown. The CDR3 spans 15 residues. Looked up from germline, CDR1 is SGHVS and CDR2 is FNYEAQ. With V trimmed by 4 bases and J by 3 bases, 5 bases remained unmatched.

Sequencing was performed on peripheral blood or thyroid tissue (not recorded which). The TCR originated in an adult woman with Graves' disease, either hyperthyroidism or ophthalmopathy (not recorded which). The V gene is TRBV7-6, the J gene TRBJ2-1, with 8 bases matching TRBD2. For the CDR3, the DNA is TGTGCCAGCAGCTCCCTTAGCGGGAACTACAATGAGCAGTTCTTC. It specifies CASSSLSGNYNEQFF.